Listed below are T cell receptor beta chains from one sample, sequenced in a study of radiation and T cells in renal cell carcinoma. Data came from immunoSEQ multiplex PCR; TCRdb stores just in-frame clones and leaves some out. In the table there are 150,000 to 160,000 clones, about 91% of which are singletons. The material was blood, obtained from a patient whose treatment included radiotherapy and nephrectomy. All receptors come from a woman between 45 and 65 years old with renal cell carcinoma. Each CDR3 is given with its conserved first and last residue.

TRBJ2-7 | TRBV21-1 | CASPHRGGLRHDEQYF
TRBJ2-1 | TRBV5-1 | CASSLRSRGLDEQFF
TRBJ2-1 | TRBV6-5 | CASSLTGNEQFF
TRBJ1-1 | TRBV7-9 | CASSPYTGNTEAFF
TRBJ1-5 | TRBV6-5 | CASSSGTGHQPQHF
TRBJ2-1 | TRBV7-9 | CASSPDSYEQFF
TRBJ2-5 | TRBV2 | CASRTSGGETQYF
TRBJ1-1 | TRBV6-5 | CASRGGNTEAFF
TRBJ1-1 | TRBV7-2 | CASSFGTGTEAFF
TRBJ1-1 | TRBV29-1 | CSVAGGSELSPEAFF